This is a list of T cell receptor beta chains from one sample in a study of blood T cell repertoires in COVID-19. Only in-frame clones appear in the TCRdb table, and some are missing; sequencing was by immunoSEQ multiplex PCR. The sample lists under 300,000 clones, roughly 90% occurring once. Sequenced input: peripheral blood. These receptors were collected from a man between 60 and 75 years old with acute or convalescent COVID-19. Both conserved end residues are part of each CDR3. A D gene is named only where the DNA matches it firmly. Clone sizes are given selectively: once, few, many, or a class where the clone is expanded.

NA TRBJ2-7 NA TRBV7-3 CASSPTGIPGNEQYF TGTGCCAGCAGCCCAACCGGGATCCCGGGGAACGAGCAGTACTTC
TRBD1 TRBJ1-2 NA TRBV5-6 CASSRQNRGRVKESGYTF TGTGCCAGCAGCCGACAGAACAGGGGGCGCGTAAAGGAAAGCGGCTACACCTTC
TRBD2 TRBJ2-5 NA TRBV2 CASSDRVSGSSKTQYF TGTGCCAGCAGTGATAGGGTTAGCGGGAGTTCTAAGACCCAGTACTTC
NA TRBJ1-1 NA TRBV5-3 CARLARPIEAFF TGTGCCAGACTAGCCAGGCCAATTGAAGCTTTCTTT
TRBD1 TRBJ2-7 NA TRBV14 CASSQDLRGPEQYF TGTGCCAGCAGCCAAGATCTGAGGGGGCCCGAGCAGTACTTC
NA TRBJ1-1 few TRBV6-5 CASGRDTEAFF TGTGCCAGCGGGCGAGACACTGAAGCTTTCTTT
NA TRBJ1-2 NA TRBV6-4 CASSDSLSSRGYTF TGTGCCAGCAGTGACTCCCTCTCATCGAGGGGCTACACCTTC
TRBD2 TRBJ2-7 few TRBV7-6 CASSPGTSGGGGQYF TGTGCCAGCAGCCCCGGGACTAGCGGGGGAGGAGGGCAGTACTTC
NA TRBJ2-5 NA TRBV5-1 CASSWQGGREETQYF TGCGCCAGCAGCTGGCAAGGGGGAAGGGAAGAGACCCAGTACTTC
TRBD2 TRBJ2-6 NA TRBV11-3 CASSFLGLAGKTNVLTF TGTGCCAGCAGCTTCCTAGGACTAGCGGGAAAAACCAACGTCCTGACTTTC
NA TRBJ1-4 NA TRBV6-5 CASSPERNEKLFF TGTGCCAGCAGTCCTGAGAGAAATGAAAAACTGTTTTTT
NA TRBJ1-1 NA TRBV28 CASSLGVGDTEAFF TGTGCCAGCAGTTTAGGGGTAGGGGACACTGAAGCTTTCTTT
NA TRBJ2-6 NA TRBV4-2 CASSQDGPQRGANVLTF TGTGCCAGCAGCCAAGATGGTCCACAGCGGGGGGCCAACGTCCTGACTTTC
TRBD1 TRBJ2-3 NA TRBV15 CATSRDLAGGPTDTQYF TGTGCCACCAGCAGAGATCTAGCAGGGGGTCCCACAGATACGCAGTATTTT
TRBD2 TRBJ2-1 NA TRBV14 CASSPGLAAVRFF TGTGCCAGCAGCCCCGGACTAGCGGCCGTGCGGTTCTTC
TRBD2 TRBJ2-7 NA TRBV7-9 CASSLAHFTSGTSYEQYF TGTGCCAGCAGCTTAGCGCATTTCACTAGCGGGACTTCCTACGAGCAGTACTTC
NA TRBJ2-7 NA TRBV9 CASSEAGPENEQYF TGTGCCAGCAGCGAGGCAGGGCCGGAGAACGAGCAGTACTTC
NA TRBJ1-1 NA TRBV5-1 CASSLSSGGRTEAFF TGCGCCAGCAGCTTGTCGTCGGGGGGCAGGACTGAAGCTTTCTTT
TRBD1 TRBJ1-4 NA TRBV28 CASSLKQGISEKLFF TGTGCCAGCAGTTTAAAACAGGGGATCAGTGAAAAACTGTTTTTT
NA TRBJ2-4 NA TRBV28 CASSLNYAGAKNIQYF TGTGCCAGCAGTTTAAACTATGCGGGAGCCAAAAACATTCAGTACTTC
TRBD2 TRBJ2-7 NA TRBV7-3 CASSSGLANEQYF TGTGCCAGCAGCTCGGGACTAGCGAACGAGCAGTACTTC
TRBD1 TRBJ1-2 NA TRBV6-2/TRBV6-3 CASSDRSTGTYGYTF TGTGCCAGCAGTGATCGATCGACAGGGACCTATGGCTACACCTTC
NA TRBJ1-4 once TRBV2 CASSDPRGEEKLFF TGTGCCAGCAGTGACCCCAGGGGAGAGGAAAAACTGTTTTTT
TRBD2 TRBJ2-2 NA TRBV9 CASSVGREERGELFF TGTGCCAGCAGCGTCGGGCGGGAGGAGAGGGGGGAGCTGTTTTTT
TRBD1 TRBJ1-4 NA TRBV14 CASSYDRGFKEKLFF TGTGCCAGCAGTTACGACAGGGGATTTAAGGAAAAACTGTTTTTT
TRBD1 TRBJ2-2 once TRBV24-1 CATSETTGTGNTGELFF TGTGCCACCAGTGAAACCACCGGGACAGGGAACACCGGGGAGCTGTTTTTT
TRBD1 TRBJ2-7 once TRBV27 CASASPYRGKRNYEQYF TGTGCCAGTGCCTCTCCCTACAGGGGCAAACGAAACTACGAGCAGTACTTC
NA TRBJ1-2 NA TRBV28 CASSVGTYGYTF TGTGCCAGCAGTGTCGGGACATATGGCTACACCTTC
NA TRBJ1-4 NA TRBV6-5 CASSPPVGAGEKLFF TGTGCCAGCAGCCCCCCGGTGGGCGCGGGAGAAAAACTGTTTTTT
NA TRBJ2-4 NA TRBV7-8 CASSLVRGKNIQYF TGTGCCAGCAGCTTAGTCAGGGGCAAAAACATTCAGTACTTC
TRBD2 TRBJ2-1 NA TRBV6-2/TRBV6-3 CASSYSRGGRAPRENNEQFF TGTGCCAGCAGTTACTCGAGGGGCGGGAGGGCCCCCCGGGAGAACAATGAGCAGTTCTTC
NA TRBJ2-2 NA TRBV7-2 CASSLAVSRTNTGELFF TGTGCCAGCAGCTTAGCTGTGAGCAGGACGAACACCGGGGAGCTGTTTTTT
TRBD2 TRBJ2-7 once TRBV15 CATSRNPLAGVKNEQYF TGTGCCACCAGCAGGAATCCGCTAGCGGGAGTGAAGAACGAGCAGTACTTC
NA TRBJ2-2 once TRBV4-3 CASSQRRARAGELFF TGCGCCAGCAGCCAACGGAGGGCCAGGGCCGGGGAGCTGTTTTTT
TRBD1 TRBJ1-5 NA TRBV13 CASSQHTGDLNSNQPQHF TGTGCCAGCAGCCAACATACAGGGGACCTTAATAGCAATCAGCCCCAGCATTTT
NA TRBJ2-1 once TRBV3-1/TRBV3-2 CASSQDPQGREQFF TGTGCCAGCAGCCAAGATCCCCAGGGTAGGGAGCAGTTCTTC
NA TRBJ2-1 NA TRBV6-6 CASSSQTRSRGWDFYNEQFF TGTGCCAGCAGCTCCCAAACCCGGTCCCGGGGATGGGATTTCTACAATGAGCAGTTCTTC
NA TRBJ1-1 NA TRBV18 CASALGGRTEAFF TGTGCCAGCGCGTTGGGGGGTCGGACTGAAGCTTTCTTT
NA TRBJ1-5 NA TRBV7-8 CASRAAGQGSNQPQHF TGTGCCAGCAGGGCCGCAGGGCAGGGCAGCAATCAGCCCCAGCATTTT
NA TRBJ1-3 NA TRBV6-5 CASTDGGLTGNTIYF TGTGCCAGCACCGACGGGGGGCTGACTGGAAACACCATATATTTT
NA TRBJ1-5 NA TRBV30 CAWSGDSQDQPQHF TGTGCCTGGAGTGGCGACAGTCAGGATCAGCCCCAGCATTTT
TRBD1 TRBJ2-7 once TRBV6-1 CASSEFGQGIVEQYF TGTGCCAGCAGTGAATTCGGACAGGGGATTGTCGAGCAGTACTTC
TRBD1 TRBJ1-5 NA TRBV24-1 CATRGTDLNQPQHF TGTGCCACCAGGGGGACAGATCTCAATCAGCCCCAGCATTTT
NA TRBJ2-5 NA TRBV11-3 CASSYRKETQYF TGTGCCAGCAGCTACAGGAAAGAGACCCAGTACTTC
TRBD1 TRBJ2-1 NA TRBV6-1 CASSEASTGSDEQFF TGTGCCAGCAGTGAAGCTTCGACAGGGAGCGATGAGCAGTTCTTC
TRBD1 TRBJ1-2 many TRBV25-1 CASSEDFGTGRGYTF TGTGCCAGCAGTGAAGATTTCGGGACAGGACGTGGCTACACCTTC
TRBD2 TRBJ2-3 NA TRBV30 CAWSVRGLDLDTQYF TGTGCCTGGAGTGTTCGGGGACTAGATTTAGATACGCAGTATTTT
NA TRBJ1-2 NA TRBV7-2 CASSLAGQPTTSYTF TGTGCCAGCAGCTTAGCCGGACAGCCCACCACGAGCTACACCTTC
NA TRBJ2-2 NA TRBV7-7 CASSLLVGAGELFF TGTGCTAGCAGCCTCCTAGTAGGGGCCGGGGAGCTGTTTTTT
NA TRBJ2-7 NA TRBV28 CASSLAGQYEQYF TGTGCCAGCAGTTTAGCGGGCCAATACGAGCAGTACTTC
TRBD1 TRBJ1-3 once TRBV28 CASTKPDRVDGNTIYF TGTGCCAGCACCAAACCCGACAGGGTGGACGGAAACACCATATATTTT
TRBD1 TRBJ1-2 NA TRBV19 CASTQDRAQNYGYTF TGTGCCAGTACCCAAGACAGGGCCCAGAACTATGGCTACACCTTC
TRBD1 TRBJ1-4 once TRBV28 CASSIQGDSNEKLFF TGTGCCAGCAGTATTCAGGGGGACTCGAATGAAAAACTGTTTTTT
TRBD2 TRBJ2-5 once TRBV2 CASRTGGAGETQYF TGTGCCAGCAGAACGGGGGGGGCCGGAGAGACCCAGTACTTC
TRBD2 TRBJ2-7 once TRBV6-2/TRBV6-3 CASSYRGSGPSEQYF TGTGCCAGCAGTTACCGGGGTAGCGGGCCTTCCGAGCAGTACTTC
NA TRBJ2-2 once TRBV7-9 CASSLAINTGELFF TGTGCCAGCAGCTTGGCCATCAACACCGGGGAGCTGTTTTTT
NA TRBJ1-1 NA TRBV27 CASGVSGGKTEAFF TGTGCCAGCGGGGTTTCGGGAGGGAAGACTGAAGCTTTCTTT